This section outlines one T cell receptor beta chain sequence together with its context. The antigen is unknown. The V segment lost 6 bases and the J segment 4 bases; nucleotides outside the gene matches: 8. CDR1 MDHEN and CDR2 SYDVKM come from the germline V gene. CDR3 length equals 14 residues. The table came from immunoSEQ multiplex PCR; TCRdb's copy has only in-frame clones and leaves some out. The sample gives approximately 44,000 clones, roughly 92% of which show up once; approximately 0.8% is in the top ten. The sample belongs to a study of T cell clonotyping in hematopoietic cell transplantation. General observations from the study: Pathologically expanded recipient clonotypes increased progressively from day 30 to day 180 as diversity fell. Higher Inverse Simpson Index values in graft donor and pretransplant recipient predicted broader posttransplant TCR diversity. CD4 and CD8 repertoire contributions could not be separated without sorting.

The chain joins TRBV28 to TRBJ2-5; TRBD1 agrees at 7 bases. The sample taken for sequencing was peripheral blood mononuclear cells. The sequence was collected from a woman in her forties or fifties in good health. Some clones in this sample may be carry-over from other donors' samples. CDR3 amino acids: CASSSTGEGETQYF. The DNA for the CDR3 is TGTGCCAGCAGCTCTACAGGGGAAGGAGAGACCCAGTACTTC.